The T cell receptor (beta chain) described here comes from a study of shared clonotypes between healthy human individuals. Study as a whole: A few men and a couple of women, aged 18 to 49, were donors. Per donor, CD8 memory used one plate, CD8 naive used two, CD4 memory used three and CD4 naive used three. Study conclusions and caveats: Compared with clonotypes that all four donors shared, non-shared clonotypes had lower generation probabilities. Sharing across four donors was highest in naive CD4 (approximately 5%) and lowest in memory CD8 (0.4%).

CDR3 size: 13 residues. The germline CDR1 and CDR2 sequences are SQVTM and ANQGSEA. Trimming left V 3 bases short and J 5 bases short, with 12 bases between. Method: immunoSEQ multiplex PCR; TCRdb's copy keeps in-frame clones and lacks some. Of some 1,900,000 clones listed, about 94% were seen once; the top ten hold roughly 1%. Cells designated naive CD8 were CD45RO-negative and were positively selected for CCR7, with terminally differentiated effector memory CD45RA+ cells excluded. On this clone itself: The antigen is undetermined.

This TCR was sampled from a man between 18 and 35 years old in good health. Sample: naive CD8+ T cells sorted from blood. The rearrangement links TRBV29-1 to TRBJ2-3, with no clear D. CDR3 DNA: TGCAGCGTTGACCCCCTGACGGAAGATACGCAGTATTTT. The encoded protein is CSVDPLTEDTQYF.